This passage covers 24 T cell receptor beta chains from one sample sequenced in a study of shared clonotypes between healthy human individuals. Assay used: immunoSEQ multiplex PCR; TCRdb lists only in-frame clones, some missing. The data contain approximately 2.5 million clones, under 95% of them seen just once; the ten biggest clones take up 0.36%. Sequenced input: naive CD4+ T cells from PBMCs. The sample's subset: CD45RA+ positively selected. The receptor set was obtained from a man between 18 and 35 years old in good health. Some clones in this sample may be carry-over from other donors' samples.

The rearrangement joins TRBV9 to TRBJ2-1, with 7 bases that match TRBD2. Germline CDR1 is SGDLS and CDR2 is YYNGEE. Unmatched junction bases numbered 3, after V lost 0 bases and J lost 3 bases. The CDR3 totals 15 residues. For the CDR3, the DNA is TGTGCCAGCAGCGTAGGGGGAGGGAACTACAATGAGCAGTTCTTC. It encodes CASSVGGGNYNEQFF.

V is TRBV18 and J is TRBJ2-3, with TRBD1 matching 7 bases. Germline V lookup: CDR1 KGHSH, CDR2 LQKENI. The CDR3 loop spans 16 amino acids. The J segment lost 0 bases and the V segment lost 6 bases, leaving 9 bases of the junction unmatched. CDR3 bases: TGTGCCAGCTCTCTAATACAGGGGCCTAGCACAGATACGCAGTATTTT. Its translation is CASSLIQGPSTDTQYF.

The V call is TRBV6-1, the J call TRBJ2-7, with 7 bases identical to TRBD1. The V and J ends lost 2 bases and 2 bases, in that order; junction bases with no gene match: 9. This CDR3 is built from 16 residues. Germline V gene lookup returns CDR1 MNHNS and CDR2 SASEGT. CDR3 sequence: CASSEWATGKTYEQYF. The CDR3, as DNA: TGTGCCAGCAGTGAATGGGCGACAGGGAAGACCTACGAGCAGTACTTC.

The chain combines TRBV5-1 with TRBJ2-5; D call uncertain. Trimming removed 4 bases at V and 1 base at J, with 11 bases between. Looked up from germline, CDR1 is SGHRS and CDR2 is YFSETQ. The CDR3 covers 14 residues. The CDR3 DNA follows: TGCGCCAGCAGCGAGGTACCTACCCAAGAGACCCAGTACTTC. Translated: CASSEVPTQETQYF.

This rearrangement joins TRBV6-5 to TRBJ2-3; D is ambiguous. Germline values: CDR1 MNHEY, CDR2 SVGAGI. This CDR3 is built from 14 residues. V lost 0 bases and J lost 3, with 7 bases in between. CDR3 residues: CASSYSQVTDTQYF. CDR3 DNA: TGTGCCAGCAGTTACTCTCAGGTGACAGATACGCAGTATTTT.

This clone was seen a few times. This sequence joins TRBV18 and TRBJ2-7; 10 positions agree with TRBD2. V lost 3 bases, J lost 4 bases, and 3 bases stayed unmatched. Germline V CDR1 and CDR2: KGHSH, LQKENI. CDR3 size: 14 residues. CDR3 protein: CASSPSGRAYEQYF. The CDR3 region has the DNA TGTGCCAGCTCACCGAGCGGGAGGGCTTACGAGCAGTACTTC.

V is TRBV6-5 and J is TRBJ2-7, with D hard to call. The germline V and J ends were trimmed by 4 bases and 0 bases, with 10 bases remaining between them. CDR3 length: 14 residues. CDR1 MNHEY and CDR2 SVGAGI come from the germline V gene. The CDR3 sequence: CASSLSYSSYEQYF. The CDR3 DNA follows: TGTGCCAGCAGTTTATCCTATAGCTCCTACGAGCAGTACTTC.

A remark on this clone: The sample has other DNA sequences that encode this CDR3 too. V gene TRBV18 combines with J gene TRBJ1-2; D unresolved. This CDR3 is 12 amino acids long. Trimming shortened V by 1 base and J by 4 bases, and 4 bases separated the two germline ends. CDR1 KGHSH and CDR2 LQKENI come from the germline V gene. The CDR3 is CASSPLSYGYTF. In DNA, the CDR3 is TGTGCCAGCTCACCACTTTCCTATGGCTACACCTTC.

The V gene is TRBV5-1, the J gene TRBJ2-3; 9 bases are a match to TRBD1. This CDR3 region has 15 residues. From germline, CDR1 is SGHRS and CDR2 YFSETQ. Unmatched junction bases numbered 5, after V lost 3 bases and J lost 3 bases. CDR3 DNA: TGCGCCAGCAGCTCCGCCGGGACAGGGACAGATACGCAGTATTTT. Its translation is CASSSAGTGTDTQYF.

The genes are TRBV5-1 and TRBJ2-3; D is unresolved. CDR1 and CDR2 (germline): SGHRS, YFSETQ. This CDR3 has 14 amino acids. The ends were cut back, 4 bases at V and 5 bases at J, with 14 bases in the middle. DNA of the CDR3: TGCGCCAGCAGCGCTAGGGTGCGAGGAGATACGCAGTATTTT. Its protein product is CASSARVRGDTQYF.

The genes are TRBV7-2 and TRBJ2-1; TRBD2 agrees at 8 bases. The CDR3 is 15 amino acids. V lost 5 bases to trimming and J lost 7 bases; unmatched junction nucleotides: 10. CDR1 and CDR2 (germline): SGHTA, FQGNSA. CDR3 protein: CASSPPGGRRNEQFF. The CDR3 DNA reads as TGTGCCAGCAGCCCCCCCGGCGGGAGGAGGAATGAGCAGTTCTTC. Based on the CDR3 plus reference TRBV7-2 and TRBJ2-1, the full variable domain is GAGVSQSPSNKVTEKGKDVELRCDPISGHTALYWYRQSLGQGLEFLIYFQGNSAPDKSGLPSDRFSAERTGGSVSTLTIQRTQQEDSAVYLCASSPPGGRRNEQFFGPGTRLTVL.

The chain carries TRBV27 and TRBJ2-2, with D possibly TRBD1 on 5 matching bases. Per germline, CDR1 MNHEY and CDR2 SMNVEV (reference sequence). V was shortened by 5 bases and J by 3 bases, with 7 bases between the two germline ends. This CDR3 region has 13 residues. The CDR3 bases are TGTGCCAGCAGTGTGACAGACACCGGGGAGCTGTTTTTT. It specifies CASSVTDTGELFF.

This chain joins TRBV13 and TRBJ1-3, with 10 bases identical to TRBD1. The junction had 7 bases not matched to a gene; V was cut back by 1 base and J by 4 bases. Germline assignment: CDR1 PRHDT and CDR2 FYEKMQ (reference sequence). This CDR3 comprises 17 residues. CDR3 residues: CASSLVGTGETGNTIYF. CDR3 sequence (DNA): TGTGCCAGCAGCTTAGTCGGGACAGGGGAGACAGGAAACACCATATATTTT.

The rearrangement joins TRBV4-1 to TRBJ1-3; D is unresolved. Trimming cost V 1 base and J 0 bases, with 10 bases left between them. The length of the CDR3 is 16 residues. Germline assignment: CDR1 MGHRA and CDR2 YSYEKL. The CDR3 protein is CASSQVALSSGNTIYF. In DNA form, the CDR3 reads TGCGCCAGCAGCCAAGTTGCTCTGAGCTCTGGAAACACCATATATTTT.

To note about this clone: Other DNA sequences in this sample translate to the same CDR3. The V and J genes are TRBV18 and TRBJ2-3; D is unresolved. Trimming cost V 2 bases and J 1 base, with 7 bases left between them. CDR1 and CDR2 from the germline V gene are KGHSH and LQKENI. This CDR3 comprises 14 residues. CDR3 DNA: TGTGCCAGCTCACCAACGGACGGCACAGATACGCAGTATTTT. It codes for CASSPTDGTDTQYF. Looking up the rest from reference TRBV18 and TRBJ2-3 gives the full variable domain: NAGVMQNPRHLVRRRGQEARLRCSPMKGHSHVYWYRQLPEEGLKFMVYLQKENIIDESGMPKERFSAEFPKEGPSILRIQQVVRGDSAAYFCASSPTDGTDTQYFGPGTRLTVL.

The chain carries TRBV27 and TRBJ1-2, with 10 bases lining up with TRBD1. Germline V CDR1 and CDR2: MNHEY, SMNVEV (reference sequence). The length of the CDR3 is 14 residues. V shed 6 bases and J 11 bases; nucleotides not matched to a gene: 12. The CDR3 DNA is TGTGCCAGCAGCCAACGACAGGGGGCGGGGGGTTACACCTTC. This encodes CASSQRQGAGGYTF.

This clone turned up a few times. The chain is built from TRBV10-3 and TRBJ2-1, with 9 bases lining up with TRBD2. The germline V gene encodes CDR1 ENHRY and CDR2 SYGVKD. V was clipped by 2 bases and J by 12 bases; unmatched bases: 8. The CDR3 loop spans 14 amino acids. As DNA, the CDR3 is TGTGCCATCAGTGAGGGGCGGGAGGGCCGTCGGCAGTTCTTC. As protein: CAISEGREGRRQFF.

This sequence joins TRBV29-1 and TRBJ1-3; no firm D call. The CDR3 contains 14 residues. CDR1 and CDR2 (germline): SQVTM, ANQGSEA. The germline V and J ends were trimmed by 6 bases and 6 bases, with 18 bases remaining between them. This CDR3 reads CSVTTRMAKNTIYF. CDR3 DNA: TGCAGCGTGACCACTAGGATGGCCAAAAACACCATATATTTT. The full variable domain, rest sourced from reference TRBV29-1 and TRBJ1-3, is SAVISQKPSRDICQRGTSLTIQCQVDSQVTMMFWYRQQPGQSLTLIATANQGSEATYESGFVIDKFPISRPNLTFSTLTVSNMSPEDSSIYLCSVTTRMAKNTIYFGEGSWLTVV.

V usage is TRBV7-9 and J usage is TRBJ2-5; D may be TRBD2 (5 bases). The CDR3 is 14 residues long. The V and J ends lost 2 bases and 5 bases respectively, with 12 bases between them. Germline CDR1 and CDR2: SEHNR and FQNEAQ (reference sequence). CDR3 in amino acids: CASSLIRGGETQYF. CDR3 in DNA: TGTGCCAGCAGCTTAATCCGGGGTGGGGAGACCCAGTACTTC.

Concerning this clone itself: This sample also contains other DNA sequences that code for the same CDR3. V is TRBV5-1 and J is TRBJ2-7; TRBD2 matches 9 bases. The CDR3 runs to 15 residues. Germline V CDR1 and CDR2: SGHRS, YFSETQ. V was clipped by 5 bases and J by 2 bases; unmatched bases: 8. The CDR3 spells CASSWGLADAYEQYF. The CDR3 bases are TGCGCCAGCAGTTGGGGACTAGCCGATGCCTACGAGCAGTACTTC.

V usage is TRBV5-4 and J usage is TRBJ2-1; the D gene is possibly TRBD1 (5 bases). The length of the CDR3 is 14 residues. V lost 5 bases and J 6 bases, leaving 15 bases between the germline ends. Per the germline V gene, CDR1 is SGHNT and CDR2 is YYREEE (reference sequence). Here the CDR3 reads CASRRIQGLNEQFF. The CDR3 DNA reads TGTGCCAGCAGACGTATCCAGGGCCTCAATGAGCAGTTCTTC. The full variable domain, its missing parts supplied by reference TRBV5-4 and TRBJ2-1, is ETGVTQSPTHLIKTRGQQVTLRCSSQSGHNTVSWYQQALGQGPQFIFQYYREEENGRGNFPPRFSGLQFPNYSSELNVNALELDDSALYLCASRRIQGLNEQFFGPGTRLTVL.

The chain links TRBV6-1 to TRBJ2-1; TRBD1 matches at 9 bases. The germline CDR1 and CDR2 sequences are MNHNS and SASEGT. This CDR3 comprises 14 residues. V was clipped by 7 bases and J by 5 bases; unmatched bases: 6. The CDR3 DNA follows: TGTGCCAGCATTACTCGGGACAGGGACAATGAGCAGTTCTTC. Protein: CASITRDRDNEQFF.

This chain's CDR3 is CASSFGLAGERTQYF. The CDR3 DNA reads TGTGCCAGCAGCTTTGGACTAGCGGGAGAGAGGACCCAGTACTTC. The chain has TRBV7-9 and TRBJ2-5, with TRBD2 matching over 13 bases. CDR1 SEHNR and CDR2 FQNEAQ come from the germline V gene (reference sequence). CDR3 size: 15 residues. With V trimmed by 3 bases and J by 7 bases, 5 bases remained unmatched.

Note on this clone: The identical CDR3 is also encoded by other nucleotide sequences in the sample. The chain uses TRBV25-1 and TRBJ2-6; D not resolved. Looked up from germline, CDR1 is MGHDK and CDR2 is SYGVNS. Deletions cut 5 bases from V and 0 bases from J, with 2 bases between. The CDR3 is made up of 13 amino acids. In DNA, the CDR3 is TGTGCCAGCAGTACCTCTGGGGCCAACGTCCTGACTTTC. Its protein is CASSTSGANVLTF. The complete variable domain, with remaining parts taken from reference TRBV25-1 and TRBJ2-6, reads EADIYQTPRYLVIGTGKKITLECSQTMGHDKMYWYQQDPGMELHLIHYSYGVNSTEKGDLSSESTVSRIRTEHFPLTLESARPSHTSQYLCASSTSGANVLTFGAGSRLTVL.